This paragraph reports one T cell receptor beta chain. This sample was taken from a study of blood T cell repertoires in COVID-19. Study at large: Samples of COVID-19 (acute and convalescent) were obtained from the United States, Italy and Spain.

Some clones are missing from TCRdb's copy, which holds only in-frame ones; the method was immunoSEQ multiplex PCR. Here the sample spans some 270,000 clones, 80% to 90% being singletons. The J segment lost 2 bases and the V segment lost 7 bases, leaving 11 bases of the junction unmatched. This CDR3 spans 16 amino acids. The germline CDR1 and CDR2 sequences are SGHVS and FQNEAQ. Participants were aged about 18 to 90 years, lived in over 20 US areas, and enrolled virtually. Clinical history as reported by participants underpinned cohort assignment. The specimen was PBMCs or T cells enriched from blood (not recorded which). The clonotype originates from a woman between 45 and 65 years old who had been exposed to COVID-19. V and J are TRBV7-8 and TRBJ2-7; 10 nucleotides agree with TRBD2. As DNA, the CDR3 is TGTGCCAGCAACAACGTACTAGCGGGGTTAACCTACGAGCAGTACTTC. It codes for CASNNVLAGLTYEQYF.